This entry is about one T cell receptor (beta chain). As yet, its antigen is unknown. It was by 5' RACE with UMI labels that the TRB cDNA libraries were prepared. No DNA is given; TCRdb re-called the 5' RACE reads and lists each CDR3 protein once. The listing contains over 95,000 distinct CDR3 sequences. CDR1 is SGHVS and CDR2 is FQNEAQ in the germline V gene. There are 16 residues in the CDR3. These data originate in a study of CXCR3-negative and CXCR3-positive naive CD8 T cells. Overall study findings and caveats: CXCR3-negative naive cells had less hydrophobic TRB CDR3s than did CXCR3-positive naive cells. Diversity ran similarly high across both naive subsets but far lower in memory CD8+ cells.

Triplicate sorting captured approximately 290,000 cells each from every CD8+ T cell subset. Within the CD8+ T cell compartment, naive cells were CD45RO-CCR7+CD27+CD95-. Sequenced input: naive CXCR3+ CD8+ T cells from blood. Subset in this sample: CD45RO-CCR7+CD27+CD95- naive CD8+ T cells expressing CXCR3 (TNR3+). J is TRBJ2-7 and V is TRBV7-8; the TRBD1 assignment by TCRdb is unverifiable without DNA. The TCR was taken from a human donor in good health. Some clones in this sample may be carry-over from other donors' samples. CDR3 in amino acids: CASNPVGDRDAYEQYF.